These T cell receptor beta chains were read from a single sample in a study of cytomegalovirus exposure and HLA in healthy donors. The repertoire was sequenced with immunoSEQ multiplex PCR; TCRdb's copy has only in-frame clones and lacks some. Of roughly 150,000 clones detected, 64% appear once; the ten largest clones hold about 2.9%. The sample consisted of PBMCs. The source is a woman under 40 in good health and CMV-seropositive. Both conserved end residues are part of each CDR3. D genes are given only for firm matches. Expanded clones get a size class; other rows say once, few or many, or leave the size out.

j_call	v_call	d_call	cdr3_length	clone_size	cdr3_nt	cdr3_aa
TRBJ2-7	TRBV10-3	-	13	few	TGTGCCATCAGTGGGTGGCAGGGCTACGAGCAGTACTTC	CAISGWQGYEQYF
TRBJ2-7	TRBV28	-	16	once	TGTGCCAGCAGTTTAGCGGTCGCGGGGACCTCCTACGAGCAGTACTTC	CASSLAVAGTSYEQYF
TRBJ1-1	TRBV5-4	-	14	-	TGTGCCAGCAGCTTGGCCGGTCTTTTGGCTGAAGCTTTCTTT	CASSLAGLLAEAFF
TRBJ2-3	TRBV29-1	TRBD1	12	few	TGCAGCGTTGTTCAGGGACAGGGAAAGCAGTATTTT	CSVVQGQGKQYF
TRBJ1-2	TRBV29-1	TRBD1	13	-	TGCAGCGTTGAACTCGGACAGGGATATGGCTACACCTTC	CSVELGQGYGYTF
TRBJ2-1	TRBV11-2	TRBD2	11	-	TGTGCCAGCCGCGGGGGGAGTGAGCAGTTCTTC	CASRGGSEQFF
TRBJ2-7	TRBV5-1	TRBD1	13	-	TGCGCCAGCAGCCCGCGGACAGGGGATGAGCAGTACTTC	CASSPRTGDEQYF
TRBJ1-3	TRBV6-1	-	13	-	TGTGCCAGCAGTGAAGCGTCGGACAGTACCATATATTTT	CASSEASDSTIYF
TRBJ1-1	TRBV6-6	-	14	-	TGTGCCAGCAGTTACTCGGCATCGGGGTTAGAAGCTTTCTTT	CASSYSASGLEAFF
TRBJ1-5	TRBV5-1	-	14	-	TGCGCCAGCAGCCTCGGCAGGGGAGATCAGCCCCAGCATTTT	CASSLGRGDQPQHF
TRBJ2-6	TRBV7-9	-	15	-	TGTGCCAGCAGCTCCCCGGGGACTGGGGCCAACGTCCTGACTTTC	CASSSPGTGANVLTF
TRBJ2-2	TRBV6-4	-	14	few	TGTGCCAGCAGTGAGCAGGGGTGGATCGGGGAGCTGTTTTTT	CASSEQGWIGELFF
TRBJ2-7	TRBV15	TRBD1	15	-	TGTGCCACCAGCGCCAACCCGACAGGGGCCTACGAGCAGTACTTC	CATSANPTGAYEQYF
TRBJ1-5	TRBV4-1	TRBD1	15	-	TGCGCCAGCAGCCACGACAGGGGGAGACGTCAGCCCCAGCATTTT	CASSHDRGRRQPQHF
TRBJ1-2	TRBV11-3	-	16	-	TGTGCCAGCAGCTTAGCGGCCTCGAGGGAAAACTATGGCTACACCTTC	CASSLAASRENYGYTF
TRBJ2-7	TRBV2	-	13	-	TGTGCCAGCAAGAGAGGGATCTCCTACGAGCAGTACTTC	CASKRGISYEQYF
TRBJ2-7	TRBV30	-	16	-	TGTGCCTGGACTCCCGGGACTTTCGGGATCTCCTACGAGCAGTACTTC	CAWTPGTFGISYEQYF
TRBJ2-1	TRBV4-2	-	16	once	TGTGCCAGCAGCCAAGAGTGGCGGCAGAGGGACAATGAGCAGTTCTTC	CASSQEWRQRDNEQFF
TRBJ2-2	TRBV9	TRBD1	15	-	TGTGCCAGCAGCGCGGGACAGGGGATAGCCGGGGAGCTGTTTTTT	CASSAGQGIAGELFF
TRBJ2-7	TRBV5-4	-	14	-	TGTGCCAGCAGCCCGGACTCAGGGGCTTACGAGCAGTACTTC	CASSPDSGAYEQYF
TRBJ1-2	TRBV13	-	13	once	TGTGCCAGCAGCTTAACAGCTAACTATGGCTACACCTTC	CASSLTANYGYTF
TRBJ2-1	TRBV5-1	-	16	-	TGCGCCAGTAATCGCGAGGGGGGGAGCTCCTACAATGAGCAGTTCTTC	CASNREGGSSYNEQFF
TRBJ2-5	TRBV6-1	TRBD1	16	few	TGTGCCAGCAGTGAAAGTCCCGGACAGGGGCTAGAGACCCAGTACTTC	CASSESPGQGLETQYF
TRBJ1-1	TRBV10-2	TRBD1	14	-	TGCGCCAGCAGACCGGGACAGGGGTTCACTGAAGCTTTCTTT	CASRPGQGFTEAFF
TRBJ2-3	TRBV7-6	TRBD1	17	-	TGTGCCAGCAGTCCATTGCTTTCGGACAGGCCCACAGATACGCAGTATTTT	CASSPLLSDRPTDTQYF
TRBJ2-1	TRBV28	-	11	-	TGTGCCAGCAGCACCTACAATGAGCAGTTCTTC	CASSTYNEQFF
TRBJ2-2	TRBV5-1	-	14	-	TGCGCCAGCAGCTTGATACAGTCCACCGGGGAGCTGTTTTTT	CASSLIQSTGELFF
TRBJ2-2	TRBV2	-	17	-	TGTGCCAGCAGTGAATTATTGTTCAGGGGGAACACCGGGGAGCTGTTTTTT	CASSELLFRGNTGELFF
TRBJ2-5	TRBV25-1	-	14	few	TGTGCCAGCAGTGAGGGGGGTAGGGCGGAGACCCAGTACTTC	CASSEGGRAETQYF
TRBJ2-1	TRBV27	TRBD2	18	-	TGTGCCAGCAGTAGGAGAGCGGGAGGCGGTAGCTCCTACAATGAGCAGTTCTTC	CASSRRAGGGSSYNEQFF
TRBJ1-2	TRBV6-1	TRBD1	14	-	TGTGCCAGCAGTGAAGCACAGGGGAACTATGGCTACACCTTC	CASSEAQGNYGYTF
TRBJ2-7	TRBV6-1	-	14	-	TGTGCCAGCATCCAGAAGGGGCATACCTACGAGCAGTACTTC	CASIQKGHTYEQYF
TRBJ2-2	TRBV6-5	-	15	few	TGTGCCAGCAGACGGGTACAGGGAATCCCCGGGGAGCTGTTTTTT	CASRRVQGIPGELFF
TRBJ2-2	TRBV6-1	-	14	-	TGTGCCAGCAGTGAACTACGATACACCGGGGAGCTGTTTTTT	CASSELRYTGELFF
TRBJ1-1	TRBV7-6	-	12	-	TGTGCCAGCAGCTTAGCGAATAGTGAAGCTTTCTTT	CASSLANSEAFF
TRBJ2-1	TRBV7-9	-	13	-	TGTGCCAGCAGCACGACAGGTCTCCATGAGCAGTTCTTC	CASSTTGLHEQFF